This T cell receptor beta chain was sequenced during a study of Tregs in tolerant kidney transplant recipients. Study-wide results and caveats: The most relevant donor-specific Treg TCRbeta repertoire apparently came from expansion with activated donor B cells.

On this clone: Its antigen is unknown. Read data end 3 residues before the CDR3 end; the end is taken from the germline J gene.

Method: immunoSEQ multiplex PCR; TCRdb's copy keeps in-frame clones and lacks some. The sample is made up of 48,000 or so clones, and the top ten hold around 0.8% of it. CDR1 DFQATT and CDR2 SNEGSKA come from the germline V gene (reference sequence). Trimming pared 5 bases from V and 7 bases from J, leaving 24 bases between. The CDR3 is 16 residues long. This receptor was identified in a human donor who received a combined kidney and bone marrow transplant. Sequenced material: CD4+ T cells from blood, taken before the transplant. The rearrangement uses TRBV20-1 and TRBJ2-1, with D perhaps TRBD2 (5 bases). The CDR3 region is CSAGSPASPQLNEQFF. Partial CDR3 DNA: TGCAGTGCTGGGTCCCCGGCTAGCCCTCAACTAAATGAG.